This is a list of T cell receptor beta chains from one sample in a study of blood T cell repertoires in COVID-19. This table comes from immunoSEQ multiplex PCR, and its TCRdb copy is limited to in-frame clones, with some not included. This table has 110,000 or so clones, approximately 80% appearing once. Sequenced sample: peripheral blood. These receptors originate from a woman aged 35 to 49 with acute or convalescent COVID-19. CDR3s include the opening cysteine and the closing phenylalanine or tryptophan. D genes are given only for firm matches. Size tells how often a clone was seen (once, few, many) or the class of an expanded clone, and some rows leave it out.

v_call	d_call	clone_size	j_call	cdr3_aa	cdr3_nt
TRBV6-5	NA	NA	TRBJ1-1	CASSYSGGMTEAFF	TGTGCCAGCAGTTACTCGGGAGGGATGACTGAAGCTTTCTTT
TRBV5-1	NA	NA	TRBJ1-1	CASSFPTGNTEAFF	TGCGCCAGCAGCTTCCCGACAGGGAACACTGAAGCTTTCTTT
TRBV7-3	TRBD1	NA	TRBJ1-1	CASSRQGPGGTEAFF	TGTGCCAGCAGCCGACAGGGCCCAGGAGGCACTGAAGCTTTCTTT
TRBV30	NA	NA	TRBJ1-4	CAWGLEKLFF	TGTGCCTGGGGCCTTGAAAAACTGTTTTTT
TRBV2	TRBD2	few	TRBJ2-4	CASKPVGGGDIQYF	TGTGCCAGCAAACCCGTTGGCGGGGGGGACATTCAGTACTTC
TRBV3-1/TRBV3-2	TRBD2	NA	TRBJ2-7	CASSQAGLAGEQYF	TGTGCCAGCAGCCAAGCGGGACTAGCTGGCGAGCAGTACTTC
TRBV7-2	TRBD1	NA	TRBJ1-1	CASSSGQPNTEAFF	TGTGCCAGCAGCTCGGGACAGCCGAACACTGAAGCTTTCTTT
TRBV3-1/TRBV3-2	NA	NA	TRBJ1-4	CASSQDRAEKLFF	TGTGCCAGCAGCCAAGACAGGGCTGAAAAACTGTTTTTT
TRBV19	NA	NA	TRBJ1-6	CASRNTGQIMNSPLHF	TGTGCCAGTAGGAATACTGGGCAGATCATGAATTCACCCCTCCACTTT
TRBV19	TRBD1	NA	TRBJ2-1	CASSPTTGGREQFF	TGTGCCAGTAGTCCGACGACAGGGGGAAGAGAGCAGTTCTTC
TRBV12-3/TRBV12-4	NA	NA	TRBJ2-7	CASSLTYSYEQYF	TGTGCCAGCAGTTTAACCTACTCCTACGAGCAGTACTTC
TRBV27	NA	NA	TRBJ2-1	CASTPSGKKLNEQFF	TGTGCCAGCACCCCATCAGGGAAGAAGCTGAATGAGCAGTTCTTC
TRBV5-6	NA	NA	TRBJ2-1	CASSPGQNEQFF	TGTGCCAGCAGCCCGGGACAAAATGAGCAGTTCTTC
TRBV2	NA	few	TRBJ2-1	CASSARGTSSYNEQFF	TGTGCCAGCAGTGCCCGGGGAACTAGCTCCTACAATGAGCAGTTCTTC
TRBV30	NA	NA	TRBJ1-1	CAWTSGRANTEAFF	TGTGCCTGGACCAGCGGACGGGCGAACACTGAAGCTTTCTTT
TRBV7-8	NA	NA	TRBJ1-6	CASSSNRVRGNSPLHF	TGTGCCAGCAGCTCAAACCGGGTTCGGGGAAATTCACCCCTCCACTTT
TRBV11-3	NA	NA	TRBJ2-5	CASSLGWQGETQYF	TGTGCCAGCAGCTTAGGGTGGCAGGGGGAGACCCAGTACTTC
TRBV7-9	NA	few	TRBJ1-2	CASSSGYNYGYTF	TGTGCCAGCAGCTCAGGATACAACTATGGCTACACCTTC
TRBV30	NA	NA	TRBJ2-5	CAWSDRRIQETQYF	TGTGCCTGGAGTGACAGAAGAATCCAAGAGACCCAGTACTTC
TRBV20-1	NA	NA	TRBJ1-4	CSARSEKLFF	TGCAGTGCTCGGAGCGAAAAACTGTTTTTT
TRBV6-6	NA	NA	TRBJ2-2	CASSYRRGTGELFF	TGTGCCAGCAGTTACCGACGGGGCACCGGGGAGCTGTTTTTT
TRBV3-1/TRBV3-2	NA	NA	TRBJ1-2	CASSLPGYGYTF	TGTGCCAGCAGCCTCCCGGGATATGGCTACACCTTC
TRBV11-3	TRBD1	few	TRBJ2-3	CASSLGQGVRGDTQYF	TGTGCCAGCAGCTTAGGGCAGGGGGTTCGGGGAGATACGCAGTATTTT
TRBV30	TRBD2	NA	TRBJ2-3	CAWTSGGATSSTDTQYF	TGTGCCTGGACTAGCGGGGGGGCAACCTCTAGCACAGATACGCAGTATTTT
TRBV18	TRBD1	NA	TRBJ2-3	CASSPPGAGGRTDTQYF	TGTGCCAGCTCACCCCCCGGGGCAGGGGGCCGCACAGATACGCAGTATTTT
TRBV2	NA	NA	TRBJ2-7	CASQAQTYEQYF	TGTGCCAGCCAGGCACAGACCTACGAGCAGTACTTC
TRBV14	TRBD2	NA	TRBJ2-1	CASSQDSGLAVSYNEQFF	TGTGCCAGCAGCCAAGACTCTGGACTAGCGGTATCCTACAATGAGCAGTTCTTC
TRBV19	NA	NA	TRBJ2-1	CASSTDRLGEQFF	TGTGCCAGTAGTACCGACAGATTAGGTGAGCAGTTCTTC
TRBV15	NA	NA	TRBJ1-2	CATSRDTGYGYTF	TGTGCCACCAGCAGGGATACAGGGTATGGCTACACCTTC
TRBV19	TRBD2	NA	TRBJ2-1	CASSISGGGRYNEQFF	TGTGCCAGTAGTATCTCAGGCGGGGGGCGTTACAATGAGCAGTTCTTC
TRBV20-1	NA	NA	TRBJ1-4	CSASRGATNEKLFF	TGCAGTGCTAGTCGGGGGGCAACTAATGAAAAACTGTTTTTT
TRBV6-2/TRBV6-3	NA	NA	TRBJ1-2	CASSYRRQGLGYTF	TGTGCCAGCAGTTACCGCCGCCAGGGCCTTGGCTACACCTTC
TRBV5-6	TRBD1	NA	TRBJ2-1	CASSLDRDRFNNEQFF	TGTGCCAGCAGCTTGGATAGGGACAGGTTCAACAATGAGCAGTTCTTC
TRBV3-1/TRBV3-2	NA	once	TRBJ2-1	CASGERPNEQFF	TGTGCCAGCGGAGAGCGTCCGAATGAGCAGTTCTTC
TRBV6-5	NA	NA	TRBJ1-2	CASSYVSGQGGYTF	TGTGCCAGCAGTTATGTATCAGGCCAGGGGGGCTACACCTTC
TRBV5-8	NA	NA	TRBJ1-1	CASRTGTGTEAFF	TGTGCCAGCCGAACAGGGACGGGCACTGAAGCTTTCTTT
TRBV7-6	NA	NA	TRBJ1-1	CASSAGENTEAFF	TGTGCCAGCAGCGCAGGGGAGAACACTGAAGCTTTCTTT
TRBV30	NA	few	TRBJ1-2	CAWSGGGSRGYTF	TGTGCCTGGAGTGGCGGGGGTTCGAGAGGCTACACCTTC
TRBV5-8	NA	NA	TRBJ1-1	CASSPRGAPEAFF	TGTGCCAGCAGCCCCCGGGGGGCTCCTGAAGCTTTCTTT
TRBV6-6	NA	NA	TRBJ2-7	CASSLRGVSAYEQYF	TGTGCCAGCAGTTTACGGGGAGTTAGTGCCTACGAGCAGTACTTC
TRBV11-3	TRBD1	NA	TRBJ2-7	CASSRTGQGAYEQYF	TGTGCCAGCAGCCGAACGGGACAGGGGGCGTACGAGCAGTACTTC
TRBV6-2/TRBV6-3	NA	NA	TRBJ1-3	CASSLQAISGNTIYF	TGTGCCAGCAGTTTACAGGCTATCTCTGGAAACACCATATATTTT
TRBV4-3	NA	NA	TRBJ2-7	CASSQDYSRTYEQYF	TGCGCCAGCAGCCAAGATTATTCCAGGACCTACGAGCAGTACTTC
TRBV10-3	TRBD1	NA	TRBJ1-2	CAISERQGGLGYTF	TGTGCCATCAGTGAGCGTCAGGGGGGACTTGGCTACACCTTC
TRBV6-2/TRBV6-3	NA	NA	TRBJ1-1	CASSPRGNTEAFF	TGTGCCAGCAGTCCCCGGGGGAACACTGAAGCTTTCTTT
TRBV6-6	NA	few	TRBJ1-2	CASSYSDTSNYGYTF	TGTGCCAGCAGTTACTCGGACACCTCTAACTATGGCTACACCTTC
TRBV5-5	NA	once	TRBJ2-1	CASSLRLNEQFF	TGTGCCAGCAGCTTGCGGTTGAATGAGCAGTTCTTC